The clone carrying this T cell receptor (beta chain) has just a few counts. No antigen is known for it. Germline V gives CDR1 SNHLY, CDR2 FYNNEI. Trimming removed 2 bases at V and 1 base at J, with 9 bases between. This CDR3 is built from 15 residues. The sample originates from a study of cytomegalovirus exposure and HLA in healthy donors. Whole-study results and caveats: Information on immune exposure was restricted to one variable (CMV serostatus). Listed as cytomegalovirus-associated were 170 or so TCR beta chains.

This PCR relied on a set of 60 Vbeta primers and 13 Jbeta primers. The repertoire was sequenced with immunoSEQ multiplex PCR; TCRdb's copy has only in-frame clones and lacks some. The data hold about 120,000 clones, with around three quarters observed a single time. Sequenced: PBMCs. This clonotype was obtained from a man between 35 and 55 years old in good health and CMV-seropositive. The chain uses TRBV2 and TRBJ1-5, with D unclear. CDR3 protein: CASSERGLSNQPQHF. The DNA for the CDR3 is TGTGCCAGCAGTGAAAGAGGGTTGAGCAATCAGCCCCAGCATTTT.